The clone carrying this TCR beta chain was seen repeatedly, ten times or more. Its specificity is not known. The CDR3 is 16 residues long. V shed 1 base and J shed 2 bases, with 12 bases lying between them. The data derive from a study of CD8 T cells in ankylosing spondylitis. The TCR beta libraries were generated through quantitative 5'-RACE incorporating molecular barcodes. TCRdb re-analysed the 5' RACE reads in MiXCR, keeping a single row per CDR3 protein. The sample records about 240,000 distinct CDR3 sequences, around a tenth being singletons. Whole-study results and caveats: A motif in TCR beta, a set of under 10 highly homologous variants, appeared characteristic of ankylosing spondylitis blood. Some motif variants had been reported before (in reactive arthritis synovial fluid and blood). Disease-linked clones proved CD8+ and comparatively uncommon in peripheral blood.

The V and J genes are TRBV12-3 or TRBV12-4 and TRBJ1-5, with D tentatively TRBD1 (5 bases). Sequences were obtained from blood, either unsorted or a sorted T cell fraction (not recorded which). The receptor was derived from a male donor with ankylosing spondylitis or in good health (not recorded which). The CDR3: CASSLVGGRGNQPQHF. CDR3 DNA: TGTGCCAGCAGTTTAGTTGGGGGGAGGGGCAATCAGCCCCAGCATTTT.